This T cell receptor (beta chain) is drawn from a study of T cell responses to AZD1222 COVID-19 vaccine. Regarding this clone: The target antigen is unknown.

General study findings and limits: Spike-specific TCR breadth and depth were elevated following two AZD1222 doses. Dominant at 160-218 and 743-854, vaccine-associated CD4 TCRs also spanned spike. Mostly white British, mostly female donors; authors suggested clonal diversity may be underestimated. Just five to seven people given AZD1222 tested seropositive at baseline.

This CDR3 is 15 amino acids long. Germline loops: CDR1 SGHTA, CDR2 FQGNSA. With 5 bases removed from V and 1 base from J, the gap between germline ends came to 14 bases. The repertoire was sequenced with immunoSEQ multiplex PCR; TCRdb's copy has only in-frame clones and lacks some. The table shows 100,000 or so clones, with around 80% occurring only once. This sample comprised peripheral blood, obtained on day 0 of AZD1222 vaccination. The chain employs TRBV7-2 and TRBJ1-1; D may be TRBD1 (5 bases). This receptor was obtained from an adult in good health. This CDR3 reads CASSLESGRNTEAFF. The DNA of the CDR3 is TGTGCCAGCAGCCTAGAATCAGGGAGGAACACTGAAGCTTTCTTT.